Here is one T cell receptor beta chain with its context. One junction end does not reproduce the germline sequence, and a read error may be involved. The CDR3 has 16 residues. Germline CDR1 is MNHEY and CDR2 is SVGAGI. No cell sorting was done before RNA was extracted from the tissue. The normal lung tissue was taken more than 3 cm from the tumor edge. This entry comes from a study of tumor and adjacent non-tumor tissue in lung cancer. Three rounds of nested PCR, following a modified ARM-PCR protocol, produced the TCRbeta library. MiXCR, applied by TCRdb to the multiplex PCR reads, yields one record per CDR3 protein. The sample has tens of thousands of distinct CDR3 sequences; more than 60% are singletons.

J is TRBJ2-3 and V is TRBV6-5, with TRBD2 identical over 8 bases. The sample was distant non-tumor lung tissue. The source of this sequence is a woman in her 40s with non-small cell lung cancer. The CDR3 DNA is TGTGCCAGCAGCTACTCGGGAGTAGCGGGGTTCAATATGCAGTATTTT. Translation: CASSYSGVAGFNMQYF.